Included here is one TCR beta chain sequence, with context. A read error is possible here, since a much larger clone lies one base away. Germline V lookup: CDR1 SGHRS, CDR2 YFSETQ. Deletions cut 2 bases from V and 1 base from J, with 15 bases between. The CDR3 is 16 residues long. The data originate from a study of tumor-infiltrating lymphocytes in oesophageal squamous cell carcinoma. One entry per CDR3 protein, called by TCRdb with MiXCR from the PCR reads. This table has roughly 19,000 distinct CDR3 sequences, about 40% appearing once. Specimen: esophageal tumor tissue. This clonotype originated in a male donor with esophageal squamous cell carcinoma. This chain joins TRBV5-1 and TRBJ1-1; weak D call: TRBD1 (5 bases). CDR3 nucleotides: TGCGCCAGCAGCTTCAAGGAGGGGCGGCCGAACACTGAAGCTTTCTTT. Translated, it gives CASSFKEGRPNTEAFF.